This paragraph reports one TCR beta chain. The data were obtained in a study of shared clonotypes between healthy human individuals. The repertoire was sequenced with immunoSEQ multiplex PCR; TCRdb's copy has only in-frame clones and lacks some. The table lists some 1 million clones, about 80% of them singletons. Trimming removed 5 bases at V and 6 bases at J, with 20 bases between. Germline CDR1 KGHSH, CDR2 LQKENI. The CDR3 runs to 16 residues. The source is a man in his late teens or twenties in good health. The V call is TRBV18, the J call TRBJ1-5, with a possible D match to TRBD1 (6 bases). Source material: memory CD4+ T cells sorted from blood. Subset here: CD45RA-negative fraction. CDR3 loop: CASSTADRTRSQPQHF. CDR3 DNA sequence: TGTGCCAGCTCAACTGCGGACAGAACGCGGAGTCAGCCCCAGCATTTT. Together with reference TRBV18 and TRBJ1-5, the CDR3 gives the full variable domain: NAGVMQNPRHLVRRRGQEARLRCSPMKGHSHVYWYRQLPEEGLKFMVYLQKENIIDESGMPKERFSAEFPKEGPSILRIQQVVRGDSAAYFCASSTADRTRSQPQHFGDGTRLSIL.